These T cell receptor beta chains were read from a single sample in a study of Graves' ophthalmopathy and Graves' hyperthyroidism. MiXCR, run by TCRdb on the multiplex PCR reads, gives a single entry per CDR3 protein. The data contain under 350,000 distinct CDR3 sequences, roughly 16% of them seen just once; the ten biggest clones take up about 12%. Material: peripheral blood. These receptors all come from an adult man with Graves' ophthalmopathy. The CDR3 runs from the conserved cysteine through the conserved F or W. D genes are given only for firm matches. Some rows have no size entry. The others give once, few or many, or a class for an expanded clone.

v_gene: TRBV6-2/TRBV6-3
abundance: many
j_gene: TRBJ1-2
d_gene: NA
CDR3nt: TGTGCCAGCAGCCTCGGGGTAGACTACACCTTC
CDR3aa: CASSLGVDYTF

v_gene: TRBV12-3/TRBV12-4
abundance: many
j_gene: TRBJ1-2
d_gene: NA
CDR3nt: TGTGCCAGCAGTGGGGCTGGGGAAGGTAACGATGGCTACACCTTC
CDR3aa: CASSGAGEGNDGYTF

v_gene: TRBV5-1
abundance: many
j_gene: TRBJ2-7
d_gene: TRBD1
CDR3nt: TGCGCCAGCAGCCTACGACAGGGGGCGGGCGAGCAGTACTTC
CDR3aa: CASSLRQGAGEQYF

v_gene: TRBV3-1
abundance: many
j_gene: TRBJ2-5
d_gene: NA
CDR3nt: TGTGCCAGCAGCCAAGTTTCGGCAGGGAGGATTTCGGAGACCCAGTACTTC
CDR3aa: CASSQVSAGRISETQYF

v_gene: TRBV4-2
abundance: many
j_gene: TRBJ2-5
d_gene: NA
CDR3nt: TGTGCCAGCAGCCAAGCCAGTGGCAGGACGGGCTTTGAGACCCAGTACTTC
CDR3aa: CASSQASGRTGFETQYF

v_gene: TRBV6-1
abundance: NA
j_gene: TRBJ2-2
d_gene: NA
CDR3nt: TGTGCCAGCAGAGGGGAGCTATTCACCGGGGAGCTGTTTTTT
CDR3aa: CASRGELFTGELFF

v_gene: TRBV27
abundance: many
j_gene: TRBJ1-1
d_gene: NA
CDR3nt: TGTGCCAGCAGTTTAAGGGTCTCCCATTACCTGAACACTGAAGCTTTCTTT
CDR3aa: CASSLRVSHYLNTEAFF

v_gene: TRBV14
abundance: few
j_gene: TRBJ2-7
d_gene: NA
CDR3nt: TGTGCCAGCAGCCAAGATGTTCACGAGCAGTACTTC
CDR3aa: CASSQDVHEQYF

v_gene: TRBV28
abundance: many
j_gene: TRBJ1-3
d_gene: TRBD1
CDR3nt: TGTGCCAGCAGGGAGACAGGGGTTGATCGGGGAAACACCATATATTTT
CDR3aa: CASRETGVDRGNTIYF

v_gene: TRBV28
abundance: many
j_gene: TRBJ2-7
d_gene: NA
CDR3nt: TGTGCCAGCAGCCTGGAATATCTGGCTCCTTTCTACGAGCAGTACTTC
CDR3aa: CASSLEYLAPFYEQYF

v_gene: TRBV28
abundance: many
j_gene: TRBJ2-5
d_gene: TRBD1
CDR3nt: TGTGCCAGCAGTACCCGCCGGGACAGGCAAGAGACCCAGTACTTC
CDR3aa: CASSTRRDRQETQYF

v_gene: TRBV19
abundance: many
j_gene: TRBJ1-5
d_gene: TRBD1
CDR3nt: TGTGCCAGTAGTATTGGACAGGGAGGCAATCAGCCCCAGCATTTT
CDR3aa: CASSIGQGGNQPQHF

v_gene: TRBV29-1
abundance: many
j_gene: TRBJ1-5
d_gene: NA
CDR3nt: TGCAGCGTTGCCCAGGTAGGGGGGTTCGATCAGCCCCAGCATTTT
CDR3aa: CSVAQVGGFDQPQHF

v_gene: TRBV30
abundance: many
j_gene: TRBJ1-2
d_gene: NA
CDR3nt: TGTGCCTGGAGTGTACAGTCCTATGGCTACACCTTC
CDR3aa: CAWSVQSYGYTF

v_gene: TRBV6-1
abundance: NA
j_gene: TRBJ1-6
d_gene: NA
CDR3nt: TGTGCCAGCAGGGACCGAAATTCACCCCTCCACTTT
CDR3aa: CASRDRNSPLHF

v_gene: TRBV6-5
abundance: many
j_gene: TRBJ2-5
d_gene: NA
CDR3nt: TGTGCCAGCAGTTACTCGTCCAGGGGGGCCGAGACCCAGTACTTC
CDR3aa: CASSYSSRGAETQYF

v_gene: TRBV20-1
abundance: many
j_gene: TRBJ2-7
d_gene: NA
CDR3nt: TGCAGTGCTAGAGATCGTGAGGTAGGGTCGGTTGGCGAGCAGTACTTC
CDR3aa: CSARDREVGSVGEQYF

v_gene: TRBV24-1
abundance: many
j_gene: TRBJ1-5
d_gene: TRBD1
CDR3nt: TGTGCCACCAGTGATGTACAGGGGGATGGCAATCAGCCCCAGCATTTT
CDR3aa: CATSDVQGDGNQPQHF

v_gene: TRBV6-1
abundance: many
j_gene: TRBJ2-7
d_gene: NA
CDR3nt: TGTGCCAGCAGCCCTTCCAGCCTCTACGAGCAGTACTTC
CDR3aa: CASSPSSLYEQYF

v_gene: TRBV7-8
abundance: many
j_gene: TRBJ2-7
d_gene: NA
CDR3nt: TGTGCCAGCAGCTTAGTGGACGAGCAGTACTTC
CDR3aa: CASSLVDEQYF

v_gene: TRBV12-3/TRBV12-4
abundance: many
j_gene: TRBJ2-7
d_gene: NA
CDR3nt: TGTGCCAGCAGTTTGGCGGGGATCGGACACGAGCAGTACTTC
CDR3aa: CASSLAGIGHEQYF

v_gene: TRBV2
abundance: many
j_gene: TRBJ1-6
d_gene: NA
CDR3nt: TGTGCCAGCAGTGAATCGCCTAACTATAATTCACCCCTCCACTTT
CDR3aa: CASSESPNYNSPLHF

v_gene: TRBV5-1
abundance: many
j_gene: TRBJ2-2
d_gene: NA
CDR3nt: TGCGCCAGCAGCTCGCAGGGTGTCGCCGGGGAGCTGTTTTTT
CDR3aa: CASSSQGVAGELFF

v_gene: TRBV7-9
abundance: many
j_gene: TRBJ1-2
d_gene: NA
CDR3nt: TGTGCCAGCAGCTTTACAGAGATTTATGGCTACACCTTC
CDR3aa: CASSFTEIYGYTF

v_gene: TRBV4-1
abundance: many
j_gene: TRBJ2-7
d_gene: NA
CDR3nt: TGCGCCAGCAGCCAAGTGGACAGATACGAGCAGTACTTC
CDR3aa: CASSQVDRYEQYF

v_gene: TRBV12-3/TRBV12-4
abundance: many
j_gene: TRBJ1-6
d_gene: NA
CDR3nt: TGTGCCAGCAGTTTATCCGCAGAAGACACACCCCTCCACTTT
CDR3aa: CASSLSAEDTPLHF

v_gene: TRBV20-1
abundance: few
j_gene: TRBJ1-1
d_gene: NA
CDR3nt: TGCAGTGCTAGAGTCCCAGGGATGAACACTGAAGCTTTCTTT
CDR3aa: CSARVPGMNTEAFF

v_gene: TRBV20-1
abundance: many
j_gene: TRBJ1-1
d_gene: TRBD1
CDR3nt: TGCAGTACTAAGACAGGGGCAAAGAGTGAAGCTTTCTTT
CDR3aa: CSTKTGAKSEAFF

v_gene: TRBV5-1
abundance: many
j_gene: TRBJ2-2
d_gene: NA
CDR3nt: TGCGCCAGCAGCCCCGCTGCGAACACCGGGGAGCTGTTTTTT
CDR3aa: CASSPAANTGELFF

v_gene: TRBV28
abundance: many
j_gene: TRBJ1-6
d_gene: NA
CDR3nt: TGTGCCATACAGGACGCCTTAGATTCACCCCTCCACTTT
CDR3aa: CAIQDALDSPLHF

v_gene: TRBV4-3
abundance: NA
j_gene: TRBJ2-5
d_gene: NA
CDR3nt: TGCGCCAGCAGCCAAGGGAACAGTCAAGAGACCCAGTACTTC
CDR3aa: CASSQGNSQETQYF

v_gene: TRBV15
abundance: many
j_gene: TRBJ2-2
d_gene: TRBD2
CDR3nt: TGTGCCACCAGCAAGGGACTAGCGGGAGTTGTCTCCGGGGAGCTGTTTTTT
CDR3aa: CATSKGLAGVVSGELFF

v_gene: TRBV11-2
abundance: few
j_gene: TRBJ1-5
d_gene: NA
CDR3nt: TGTGCCAGCAGCTTAGATCGGATACCACGACAGCCCCAGCATTTT
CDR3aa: CASSLDRIPRQPQHF

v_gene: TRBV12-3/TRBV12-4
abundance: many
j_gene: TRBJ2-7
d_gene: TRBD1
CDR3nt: TGTGCCAGCAGCTCCGGGACAGGGTTCCTCTACGAGCAGTACTTC
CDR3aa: CASSSGTGFLYEQYF

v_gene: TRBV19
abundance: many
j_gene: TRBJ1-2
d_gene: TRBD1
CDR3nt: TGTGCCAGTAGTATGGACAGGGCGGGCGGCTACACCTTC
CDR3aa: CASSMDRAGGYTF

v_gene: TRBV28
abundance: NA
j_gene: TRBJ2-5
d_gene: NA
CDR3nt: TGTGCCAGCAGTTTAAGAGTTGGTGGAGGGGAGACCCAGTACTTC
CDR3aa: CASSLRVGGGETQYF

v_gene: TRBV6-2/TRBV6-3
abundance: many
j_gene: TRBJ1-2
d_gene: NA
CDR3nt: TGTGCCAGCAGTTACTACGGCGCGGATGGCTACACCTTC
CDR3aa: CASSYYGADGYTF

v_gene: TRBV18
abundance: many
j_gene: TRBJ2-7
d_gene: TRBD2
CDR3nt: TGTGCCAGCACGAGCACGGGGACTAGCGGCTACGAGCAGTACTTC
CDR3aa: CASTSTGTSGYEQYF

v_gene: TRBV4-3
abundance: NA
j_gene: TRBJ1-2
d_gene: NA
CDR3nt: TGCGCCAGCAGCCTATCTAGGGGGGCGAACTATGGCTACACCTTC
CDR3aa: CASSLSRGANYGYTF

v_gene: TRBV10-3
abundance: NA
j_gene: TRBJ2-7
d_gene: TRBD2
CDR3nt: TGTGCCATCAGACTAGCGGGAGACACCTACGAGCAGTACTTC
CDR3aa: CAIRLAGDTYEQYF

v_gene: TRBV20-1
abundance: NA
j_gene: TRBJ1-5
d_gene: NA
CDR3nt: TGCAGTGCTGAGGACAGCCATCAGCCCCAGCATTTT
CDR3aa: CSAEDSHQPQHF

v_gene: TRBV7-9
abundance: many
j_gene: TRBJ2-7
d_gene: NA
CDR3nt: TGTGCCAGCAGCCATGGGGCCTACGAGCAGTACTTC
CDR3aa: CASSHGAYEQYF

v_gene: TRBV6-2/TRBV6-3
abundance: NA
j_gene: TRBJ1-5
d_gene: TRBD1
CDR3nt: TGTGCCACCCAGGACAGGTCGAATCAGCCCCAGCATTTT
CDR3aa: CATQDRSNQPQHF

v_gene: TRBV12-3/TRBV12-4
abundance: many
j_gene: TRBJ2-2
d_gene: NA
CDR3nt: TGTGCCAGCAGTCTAGGGGTTGGGGAGCTGTTTTTT
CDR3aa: CASSLGVGELFF

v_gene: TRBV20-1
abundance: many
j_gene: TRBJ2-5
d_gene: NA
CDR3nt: TGCAGTGCTAGGGCCACAGTAATGGGGGAGACCCAGTACTTC
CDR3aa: CSARATVMGETQYF

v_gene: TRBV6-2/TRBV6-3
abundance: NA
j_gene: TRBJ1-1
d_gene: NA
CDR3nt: TGTGCCAGCAGTTACTCGAGCTGGGAAGCTTTCTTT
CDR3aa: CASSYSSWEAFF

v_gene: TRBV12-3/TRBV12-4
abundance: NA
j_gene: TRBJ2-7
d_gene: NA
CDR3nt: TGTGCCAGCAGTTCCTCTCTGGGACGGTCCTACGAGCAGTCCTTC
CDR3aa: CASSSSLGRSYEQSF

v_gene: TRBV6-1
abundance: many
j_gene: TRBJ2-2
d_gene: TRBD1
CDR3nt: TGTGCCAGCAGGCGGGGACAGGGGTACACCGGGGAGCTGTTTTTT
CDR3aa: CASRRGQGYTGELFF

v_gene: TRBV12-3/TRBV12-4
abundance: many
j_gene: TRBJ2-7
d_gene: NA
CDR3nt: TGTGCCAGCAGTTTTGTGGGTTCGGGACACACCTACGAGCAGTACTTC
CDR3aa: CASSFVGSGHTYEQYF

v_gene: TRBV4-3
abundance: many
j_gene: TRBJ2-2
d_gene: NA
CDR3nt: TGCGCCAGCAGCCAATTCTTTAACACCGGGGAGCTGTTTTTT
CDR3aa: CASSQFFNTGELFF

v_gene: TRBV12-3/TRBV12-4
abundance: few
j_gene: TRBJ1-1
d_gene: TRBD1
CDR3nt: TGTGCCAGCAGATCCATAGGGACAGGGAACACTGAAGCTTTCTTT
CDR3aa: CASRSIGTGNTEAFF

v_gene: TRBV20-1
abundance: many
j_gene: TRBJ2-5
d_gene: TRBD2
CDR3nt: TGCAGTGCTAGAGTTAGGGCTAGCGGGGGGGCTCGGGTAGGGAGGGAGACCCAGTACTTC
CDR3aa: CSARVRASGGARVGRETQYF

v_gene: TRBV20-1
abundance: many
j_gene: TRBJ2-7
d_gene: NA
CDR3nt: TGCAGTGCTAGTGCAGTGGGGTCCGAGCAGTACTTC
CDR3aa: CSASAVGSEQYF

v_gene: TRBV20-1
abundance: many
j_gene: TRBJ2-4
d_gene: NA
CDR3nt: TGCAGTGCTAGTATCCCTCGGGTGGGCAAAAACATTCAGTACTTC
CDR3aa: CSASIPRVGKNIQYF

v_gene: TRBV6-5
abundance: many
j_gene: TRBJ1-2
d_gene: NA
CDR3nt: TGTGCCAGCAGTCCGCGGACAGTTTATGGCTACACCTTC
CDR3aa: CASSPRTVYGYTF

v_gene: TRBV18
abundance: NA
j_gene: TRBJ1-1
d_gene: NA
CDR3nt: TGTGCCAGCTCACCGTTGGAGAGCACTGAAGCTTTCTTT
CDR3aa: CASSPLESTEAFF

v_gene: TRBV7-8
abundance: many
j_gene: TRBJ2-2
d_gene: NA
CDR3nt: TGTGCCAGCAGCTTGCGCCAGCTATCGAACACCGGGGAGCTGTTTTTT
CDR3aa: CASSLRQLSNTGELFF

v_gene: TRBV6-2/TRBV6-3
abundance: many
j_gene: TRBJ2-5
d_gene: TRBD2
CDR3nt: TGTGCCAGCAGTTACTCGCCTAGCGGGACCAGTTGGGAGACCCAGTACTTC
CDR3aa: CASSYSPSGTSWETQYF

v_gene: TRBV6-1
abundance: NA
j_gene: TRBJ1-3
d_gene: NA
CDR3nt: TGTGCCAGCAGCGGGAACTCTGGAAACACCATATATTTT
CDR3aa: CASSGNSGNTIYF

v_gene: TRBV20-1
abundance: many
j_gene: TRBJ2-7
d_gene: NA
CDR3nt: TGCAGTGCTAGACCCATCCGGGGGCCGGTGAACTACGAGCAGTACTTC
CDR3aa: CSARPIRGPVNYEQYF